The clone carrying this T cell receptor beta chain was observed many times. Time point in this sample: newly diagnosed GD, antithyroid drugs for less than 3 months. The TCR library was made from RNA extracted from PBMCs. This entry comes from a study of regulatory T cells in long-lasting Graves disease. Sequencing libraries for TCR beta were prepared with iRepertoire HTBI primers and Arm-PCR of CDR3 regions. TCRdb analysed the multiplex PCR reads with MiXCR anew, one entry per CDR3 protein. The sample contains roughly 510,000 distinct CDR3 sequences, about 16% of which appear only once. The germline gives CDR1 LGHNT, CDR2 FRNRAP. This CDR3 is built from 14 residues. V lost 5 bases to trimming and J lost 0 bases, with 8 bases between them. These data also featured in a second study, about T cells in Graves' hyperthyroidism and ophthalmopathy. From that study: A lack of ophthalmopathy progression within 18 months defined stable Graves' hyperthyroidism. The patients, who ranged from 18 to 65 in age, presented with newly diagnosed hyperthyroidism lasting under 2 months. HTBI primers were the set used in a first-round RT-PCR of the TCR CDR3.

The origin of this receptor is a man aged 18 to 29 with Graves disease. The rearrangement links TRBV12-5 to TRBJ2-1, with D hard to call. Sequenced material: peripheral blood mononuclear cells (PBMCs), taken at new diagnosis, from a patient treated with antithyroid drugs. CDR3 bases: TGTGCTAGTGGTCCCGGAAGCTCCTACAATGAGCAGTTCTTC. Its translation is CASGPGSSYNEQFF.